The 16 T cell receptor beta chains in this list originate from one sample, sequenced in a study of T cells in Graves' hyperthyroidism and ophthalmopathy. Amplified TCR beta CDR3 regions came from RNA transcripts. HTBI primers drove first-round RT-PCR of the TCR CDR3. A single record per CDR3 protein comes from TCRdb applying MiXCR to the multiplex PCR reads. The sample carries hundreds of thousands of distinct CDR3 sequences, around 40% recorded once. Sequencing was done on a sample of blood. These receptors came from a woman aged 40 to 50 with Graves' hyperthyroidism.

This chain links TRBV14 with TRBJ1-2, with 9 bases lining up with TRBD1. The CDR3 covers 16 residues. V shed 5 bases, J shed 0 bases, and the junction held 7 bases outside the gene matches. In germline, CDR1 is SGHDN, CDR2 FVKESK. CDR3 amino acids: CASSLGGQGSNYGYTF. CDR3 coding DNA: TGTGCCAGCAGCTTGGGGGGACAGGGCTCTAACTATGGCTACACCTTC.

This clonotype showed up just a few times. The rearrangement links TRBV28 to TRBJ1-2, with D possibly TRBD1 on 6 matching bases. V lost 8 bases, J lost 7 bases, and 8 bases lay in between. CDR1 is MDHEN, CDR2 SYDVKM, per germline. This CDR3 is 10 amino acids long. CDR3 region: CASRGLGYTF. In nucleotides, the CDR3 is TGTGCCAGCCGGGGGCTTGGCTACACCTTC.

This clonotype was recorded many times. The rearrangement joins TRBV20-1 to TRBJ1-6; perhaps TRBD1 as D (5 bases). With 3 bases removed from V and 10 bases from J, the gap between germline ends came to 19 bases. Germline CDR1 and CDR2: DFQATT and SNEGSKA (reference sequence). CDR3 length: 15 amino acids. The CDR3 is CSARLTGAIYSPLHF. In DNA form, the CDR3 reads TGCAGTGCTAGGCTCACAGGTGCCATTTACTCACCCCTCCACTTT.

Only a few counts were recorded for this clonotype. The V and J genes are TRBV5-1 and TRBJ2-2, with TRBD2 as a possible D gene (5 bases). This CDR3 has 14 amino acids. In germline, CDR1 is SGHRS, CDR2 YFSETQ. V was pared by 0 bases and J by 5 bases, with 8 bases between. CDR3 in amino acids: CASSLVWETGELFF. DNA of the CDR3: TGCGCCAGCAGCTTGGTTTGGGAGACCGGGGAGCTGTTTTTT.

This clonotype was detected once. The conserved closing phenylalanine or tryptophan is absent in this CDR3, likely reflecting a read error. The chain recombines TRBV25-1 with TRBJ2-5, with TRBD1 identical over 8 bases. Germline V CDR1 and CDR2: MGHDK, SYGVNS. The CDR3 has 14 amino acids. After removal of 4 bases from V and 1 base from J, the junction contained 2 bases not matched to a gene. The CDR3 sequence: CASSGDRTQETQYL. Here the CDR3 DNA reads TGTGCCAGCAGTGGGGACAGGACCCAAGAGACCCAGTACCTC.

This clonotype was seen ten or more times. This CDR3 is CASSLGPMNEKLFF. The CDR3 region has the DNA TGTGCCAGCAGCTTAGGTCCGATGAATGAAAAACTGTTTTTT. This chain links TRBV7-3 with TRBJ1-4, with D uncertain. Looked up from germline, CDR1 is SGHTA and CDR2 is FQGTGA. There are 14 residues in the CDR3. V shed 2 bases and J shed 5 bases, with 9 bases lying between them.

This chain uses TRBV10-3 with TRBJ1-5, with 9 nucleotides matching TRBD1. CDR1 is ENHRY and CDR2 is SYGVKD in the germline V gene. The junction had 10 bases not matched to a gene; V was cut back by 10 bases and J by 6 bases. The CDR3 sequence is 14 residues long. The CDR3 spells CASRFDRGFQPQHF. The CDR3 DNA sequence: TGTGCCAGCAGGTTCGACAGGGGGTTTCAGCCCCAGCATTTT.

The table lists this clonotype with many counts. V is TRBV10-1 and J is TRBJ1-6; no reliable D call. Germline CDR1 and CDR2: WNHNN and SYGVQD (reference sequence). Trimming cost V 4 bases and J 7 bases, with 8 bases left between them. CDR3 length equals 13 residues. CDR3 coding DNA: TGCGCCAGCAGTGTGGAGTGGAATTCACCCCTCCACTTT. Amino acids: CASSVEWNSPLHF.

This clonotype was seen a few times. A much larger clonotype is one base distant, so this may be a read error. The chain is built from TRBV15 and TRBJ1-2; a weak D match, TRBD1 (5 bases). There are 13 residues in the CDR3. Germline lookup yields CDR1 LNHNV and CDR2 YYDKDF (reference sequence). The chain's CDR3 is CASSLQANYGYTF. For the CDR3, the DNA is TGTGCCAGCAGCCTACAGGCTAACTATGGCTACACCTTC.

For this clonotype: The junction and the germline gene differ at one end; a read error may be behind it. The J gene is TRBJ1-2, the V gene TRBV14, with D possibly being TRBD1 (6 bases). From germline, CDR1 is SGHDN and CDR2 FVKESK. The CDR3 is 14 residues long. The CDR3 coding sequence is TGTGCCAGCAGCCAAAACAGGGTTAACTATGGCTGCACCTTC. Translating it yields CASSQNRVNYGCTF.

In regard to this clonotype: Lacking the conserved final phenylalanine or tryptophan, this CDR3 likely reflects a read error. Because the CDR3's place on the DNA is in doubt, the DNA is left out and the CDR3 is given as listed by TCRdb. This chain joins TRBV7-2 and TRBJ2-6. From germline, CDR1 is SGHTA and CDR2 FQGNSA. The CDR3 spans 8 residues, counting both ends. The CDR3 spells CASSLGTS.

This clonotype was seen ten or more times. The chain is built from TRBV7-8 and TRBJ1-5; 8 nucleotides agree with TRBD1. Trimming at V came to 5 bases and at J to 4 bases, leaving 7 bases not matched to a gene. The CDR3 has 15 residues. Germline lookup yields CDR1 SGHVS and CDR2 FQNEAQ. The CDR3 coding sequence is TGTGCCAGCAGCCTAGACAGGGGTGGAAATCAGCCCCAGCATTTT. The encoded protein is CASSLDRGGNQPQHF.

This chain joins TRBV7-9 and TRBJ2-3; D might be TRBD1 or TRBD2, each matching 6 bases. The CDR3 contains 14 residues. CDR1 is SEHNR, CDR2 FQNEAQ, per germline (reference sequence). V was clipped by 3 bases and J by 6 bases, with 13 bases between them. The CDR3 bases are TGTGCCAGCAGCTTGTTCATAGGGGGGGATACGCAGTATTTT. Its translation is CASSLFIGGDTQYF. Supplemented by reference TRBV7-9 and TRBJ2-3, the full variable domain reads DTGVSQNPRHKITKRGQNVTFRCDPISEHNRLYWYRQTLGQGPEFLTYFQNEAQLEKSRLLSDRFSAERPKGSFSTLEIQRTEQGDSAMYLCASSLFIGGDTQYFGPGTRLTVL.

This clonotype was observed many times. The CDR3 loop is CASSLTFEKLFF. Here the CDR3 DNA reads TGTGCCAGCAGTTTGACTTTTGAAAAACTGTTTTTT. V usage is TRBV12-3 or TRBV12-4 and J usage is TRBJ1-4, with D hard to call. With 3 bases removed from V and 7 bases from J, the gap between germline ends came to 6 bases. There are 12 residues in the CDR3.

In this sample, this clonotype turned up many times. CDR3 sequence: CASSERRSNQPQHF. DNA for the CDR3: TGTGCCAGCAGTGAAAGACGGTCCAATCAGCCCCAGCATTTT. V and J are TRBV2 and TRBJ1-5, with no clear D. Germline CDR1 SNHLY, CDR2 FYNNEI. The V and J ends lost 2 bases and 3 bases respectively, with 8 bases between them. The CDR3 sequence is 14 residues long.

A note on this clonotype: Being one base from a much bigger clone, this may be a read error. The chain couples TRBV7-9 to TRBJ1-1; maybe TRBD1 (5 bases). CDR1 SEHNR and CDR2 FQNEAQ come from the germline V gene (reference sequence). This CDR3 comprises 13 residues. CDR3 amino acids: CSSSPLMGGEAFF. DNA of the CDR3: TGTTCCAGCAGCCCCCTTATGGGGGGTGAAGCTTTCTTT. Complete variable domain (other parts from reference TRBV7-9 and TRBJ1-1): DTGVSQNPRHKITKRGQNVTFRCDPISEHNRLYWYRQTLGQGPEFLTYFQNEAQLEKSRLLSDRFSAERPKGSFSTLEIQRTEQGDSAMYLCSSSPLMGGEAFFGQGTRLTVV.